This T cell receptor beta chain was recovered during a study of neurological immune-mediated disorders. This clonotype was seen ten or more times. Time point specified: longitudinal time-point 3. By 5'RACE with 10-nucleotide random UMIs, the cDNA was made. TCRdb re-called the 5' RACE reads through MiXCR, storing one row per CDR3 protein. The repertoire holds approximately 89,000 distinct CDR3 sequences, with approximately 4.6% as singletons. Sequenced material: PBMCs. The receptor comes from a woman aged 55 to 70 with multiple sclerosis.

CDR3: CAISEGAGSTGELFF. CDR3 bases: TGTGCCATCAGCGAAGGAGCAGGGAGCACCGGGGAGCTGTTTTTT. The rearrangement joins TRBV10-3 to TRBJ2-2; tentatively, D is TRBD1 or TRBD2 (5 bases each). This CDR3 has 15 residues. Germline values: CDR1 ENHRY, CDR2 SYGVKD. The ends were cut back, 6 bases at V and 4 bases at J, with 15 bases in the middle.